The clone carrying this T cell receptor (beta chain) was seen once. The antigen is unknown. Primed by a sample-barcoded 5' primer and a J-beta primer mix, a second PCR proceeded for 7 to 11 cycles. TCRdb analysed the 5' RACE reads with MiXCR anew, one entry per CDR3 protein. The table has 1.5 million to 2 million distinct CDR3 sequences, more than 35% seen once; the top ten hold more than 20%. Germline V CDR1 and CDR2: MNHEY, SVGEGT. Trimming took 1 base from V and 6 from J, leaving 9 bases between them. The CDR3 spans 13 residues. The record originates from a study of blood T cells in healthy people across ages. Turning to the study itself: Template switching caught about one barcoded beta molecule for each two T cells. Study-wide results and caveats: Higher diversity and more naive CD4+ cells were features of long-lived donors, compared to aged donors.

Each sample yielded at least 6 million isolated PBMCs. The sample consisted of blood. This clonotype was obtained from a human donor in good health. This sequence joins TRBV6-2 or TRBV6-3 and TRBJ1-2; D not resolved. CDR3 DNA sequence: TGTGCCAGCAGTTACTTCGTCCGTCATGGCTACACCTTC. This translates into CASSYFVRHGYTF.